A single sample is the source of the 16 T cell receptor beta chains below, sequenced in a study of early stage breast cancer tumors. Only in-frame clones appear in the TCRdb table, and some are missing; sequencing was by immunoSEQ multiplex PCR. The sample has around 50,000 clones, 65% to 90% seen once. Sequencing was performed on blood. Receptors were obtained from a person aged 45 to 60 with breast cancer.

V is TRBV11-2 and J is TRBJ2-1, with D uncertain. The CDR3 contains 14 residues. Germline assignment: CDR1 SGHAT and CDR2 FQNNGV. V was shortened by 0 bases and J by 12 bases, with 15 bases between the two germline ends. The CDR3 bases are TGTGCCAGCAGCTTAGATCCCGTTCGGGCCCGGCAGTTCTTC. As protein: CASSLDPVRARQFF.

The rearrangement uses TRBV2 and TRBJ1-6; 11 nucleotides match TRBD1. The CDR3 is made up of 15 amino acids. V shed 6 bases and J 9 bases; nucleotides not matched to a gene: 7. Looked up from germline, CDR1 is SNHLY and CDR2 is FYNNEI. CDR3 loop: CASRRGDRGISPLHF. CDR3 in DNA: TGTGCCAGCAGGAGGGGGGACAGGGGGATTTCACCCCTCCACTTT.

This clone was found a few times. V usage is TRBV28 and J usage is TRBJ2-7; 8 nucleotides agree with TRBD2. Losses at the gene ends were 5 bases for V and 3 bases for J; bases not matched to a gene: 6. CDR1 and CDR2 from the germline V gene are MDHEN and SYDVKM. CDR3 length: 14 residues. The CDR3 coding sequence is TGTGCCAGCAGTCCCCCGGGAGGGATCTACGAGCAGTACTTC. Its translation is CASSPPGGIYEQYF. Drawing the rest from reference TRBV28 and TRBJ2-7, the complete variable domain is DVKVTQSSRYLVKRTGEKVFLECVQDMDHENMFWYRQDPGLGLRLIYFSYDVKMKEKGDIPEGYSVSREKKERFSLILESASTNQTSMYLCASSPPGGIYEQYFGPGTRLTVT.

The chain joins TRBV28 to TRBJ1-2; D may be TRBD1 (6 bases). The CDR3 is 15 amino acids. CDR1 and CDR2 from the germline V gene are MDHEN and SYDVKM. V was clipped by 1 base and J by 8 bases, with 17 bases between them. The CDR3 loop is CASSLFQGSFYGYTF. The CDR3 region has the DNA TGTGCCAGCAGTTTATTCCAGGGGTCGTTTTACGGCTACACCTTC.

This chain links TRBV19 with TRBJ2-2; no reliable D call. The ends were cut back, 1 base at V and 4 bases at J, with 7 bases in the middle. The CDR3 is 14 amino acids. Germline V gene sequence: CDR1 LNHDA, CDR2 SQIVND (reference sequence). The CDR3 bases are TGTGCCAGTAGTATAGCCGGTGGCACCGGGGAGCTGTTTTTT. It encodes CASSIAGGTGELFF.

This clone was counted a few times. V usage is TRBV19 and J usage is TRBJ1-2, with a possible D match to TRBD1 (5 bases). V shed 0 bases and J shed 4 bases, with 21 bases lying between them. Germline values: CDR1 LNHDA, CDR2 SQIVND (reference sequence). The length of the CDR3 is 18 residues. CDR3 residues: CASSIDLGSLPGTYGYTF. In nucleotides, the CDR3 is TGTGCCAGTAGTATAGATCTAGGGTCCCTTCCGGGGACCTATGGCTACACCTTC.

This chain connects TRBV7-2 to TRBJ1-6; 9 bases fit TRBD1. Germline V gene data show CDR1 as SGHTA and CDR2 as FQGNSA. With 2 bases clipped from V and 1 base from J, the junction kept 3 bases outside the gene matches. The CDR3 totals 17 residues. The CDR3 DNA sequence: TGTGCCAGCAGCTTAAGGGGACAGGGATCCTATAATTCACCCCTCCACTTT. Its protein product is CASSLRGQGSYNSPLHF.

The chain couples TRBV11-2 to TRBJ2-5; TRBD1 agrees at 9 bases. CDR3 length: 15 amino acids. After removal of 10 bases from V and 5 bases from J, the junction contained 14 bases not matched to a gene. Germline V gives CDR1 SGHAT, CDR2 FQNNGV. CDR3 nucleotides: TGTGCCACTAGCTCTACACAGGGGGCTCGGGAGACCCAGTACTTC. This gives the protein CATSSTQGARETQYF.

This clone has more than one count but fewer than ten. The chain is built from TRBV2 and TRBJ2-2; D is tentatively TRBD1 or TRBD2 (5 bases each). The CDR3 is 12 amino acids. Germline V gene sequence: CDR1 SNHLY, CDR2 FYNNEI. This CDR3 is CTVGGYTGELFF. CDR3 DNA: TGTACCGTTGGGGGTTACACCGGGGAGCTGTTTTTT.

The chain couples TRBV7-2 to TRBJ1-2; D uncertain. The V and J ends lost 5 bases and 1 base respectively, with 11 bases between them. Germline assignment: CDR1 SGHTA and CDR2 FQGNSA. The CDR3 is made up of 14 amino acids. The CDR3 nucleotides are TGTGCCAGCAGCGCCGGCGGCAGTAACTATGGCTACACCTTC. Its translation is CASSAGGSNYGYTF.

This clone occurred once. The chain uses TRBV9 and TRBJ2-1; 10 bases are a match to TRBD2. V lost 2 bases and J lost 7; bases outside the gene matches: 6. This CDR3 is 15 amino acids long. Germline-derived CDR1 and CDR2 are SGDLS and YYNGEE. The CDR3 nucleotides are TGTGCCAGCAGCGTCGGACTAGCGGAGAGGAATGAGCAGTTCTTC. Translation: CASSVGLAERNEQFF.

This rearrangement joins TRBV11-2 to TRBJ2-3; D unresolved. CDR3 length equals 15 residues. In germline, CDR1 is SGHAT, CDR2 FQNNGV. Trimming removed 5 bases at V and 0 bases at J, with 12 bases between. The CDR3 DNA reads as TGTGCCAGCAGCCCGGCCGTGGGGAGCACAGATACGCAGTATTTT. Its protein product is CASSPAVGSTDTQYF.

The V call is TRBV11-2, the J call TRBJ1-6; D unclear. The CDR3 has 13 residues. V gave up 9 bases and J gave up 5 bases, with 11 bases separating them. Germline V lookup: CDR1 SGHAT, CDR2 FQNNGV. The CDR3 loop is CASNRQDNSPLHF. CDR3 sequence (DNA): TGTGCCAGTAACCGACAAGATAATTCACCCCTCCACTTT.

The J gene is TRBJ2-5, the V gene TRBV7-8; the D is unclear. The V and J ends lost 4 bases and 2 bases respectively, with 8 bases between them. The CDR3 totals 13 residues. Germline lookup yields CDR1 SGHVS and CDR2 FQNEAQ. CDR3 bases: TGTGCCAGCAGCTCGGTCGGGCAAGAGACCCAGTACTTC. Amino acid sequence: CASSSVGQETQYF.

This sequence joins TRBV5-1 and TRBJ1-6, with a weak D call TRBD1 (6 bases). Germline CDR1 is SGHRS and CDR2 is YFSETQ. The CDR3 sequence is 15 residues long. Trimming left V 4 bases short and J 6 bases short, with 14 bases between. The CDR3 DNA reads TGCGCCAGCAGCCCACAGGGAGGGAGTAATTCACCCCTCCACTTT. This translates into CASSPQGGSNSPLHF.

This sequence joins TRBV6-1 and TRBJ2-1; 8 bases fit TRBD1. The length of the CDR3 is 15 residues. V gave up 1 base and J gave up 9 bases; unmatched junction bases: 8. Germline lookup yields CDR1 MNHNS and CDR2 SASEGT. In nucleotides, the CDR3 is TGTGCCAGCAGTGAAGTGGGCGCAGGACAGGGTGAGCAGTTCTTC. Protein: CASSEVGAGQGEQFF.